The 28 T cell receptor beta chains given below trace back to one sample, sequenced in a study of T cell responses to AZD1222 COVID-19 vaccine. Sequenced by immunoSEQ multiplex PCR; TCRdb stores in-frame clones only, minus some. Among about 150,000 clones listed, approximately 88% were seen once. The sample was peripheral blood, taken on day 0 of MenACWY control vaccination. The source is an adult in good health.

With respect to this clone: The junction does not match germline at one end; this may be a read error. The gene calls are TRBV11-3 and TRBJ2-6, with D uncertain. The CDR3 loop spans 14 amino acids. Looked up from germline, CDR1 is SGHNT and CDR2 is YENEEA. CDR3 DNA sequence: TGTGCCAGCAGCTTTCGCTCTAGGGCCAACGTCCTGACTTTC. Amino acids: CASSFRSRANVLTF.

This chain joins TRBV6-5 and TRBJ1-4, with 7 bases matching TRBD1. Looked up from germline, CDR1 is MNHEY and CDR2 is SVGAGI. The CDR3 is 14 amino acids. The ends lost 8 bases at V and 7 bases at J; junction bases unmatched: 10. The CDR3 nucleotides are TGTGCCAGCGCTGGAGGGGGCGTAGGTGAAAAACTGTTTTTT. Translation: CASAGGGVGEKLFF.

In regard to this clone: This CDR3 is also generated by other DNA sequences in the sample. The V and J genes are TRBV9 and TRBJ2-5; D is undetermined. Germline CDR1 reads SGDLS; CDR2 reads YYNGEE. The CDR3 totals 15 residues. The V gene lost 5 bases and the J gene lost 2 bases, with 16 bases spanning the gap. The CDR3 sequence is CASSPRLKVQETQYF. The CDR3 nucleotides read TGTGCCAGCAGTCCTCGACTGAAAGTACAAGAGACCCAGTACTTC.

The chain links TRBV28 to TRBJ2-7; D ambiguous. Trimming stripped 6 bases from V and 4 bases from J, with 10 bases between. The germline CDR1 and CDR2 sequences are MDHEN and SYDVKM. The CDR3 extends over 12 amino acids. This CDR3 is CASRPDGYEQYF. CDR3 DNA: TGTGCCAGCAGACCCGACGGGTACGAGCAGTACTTC.

The chain joins TRBV24-1 to TRBJ2-1; D gene unclear. The V gene lost 7 bases and the J gene lost 16 bases, with 10 bases spanning the gap. The CDR3 length is 9 residues. CDR1 is KGHDR and CDR2 is SFDVKD in the germline V gene. Here the CDR3 DNA reads TGTGCCACCAGGGGATTTCACTTCTTC. This gives the protein CATRGFHFF.

The chain combines TRBV15 with TRBJ2-7, with 9 bases identical to TRBD1. The CDR3 runs 13 residues. V lost 6 bases, J lost 6 bases, and 6 bases stayed unmatched. The V gene's germline CDR1 is LNHNV and CDR2 YYDKDF (reference sequence). As DNA, the CDR3 is TGTGCCACCAGGGGGGGGACAGGGCCCGAGCAGTACTTC. Protein: CATRGGTGPEQYF.

The V gene is TRBV6-5, the J gene TRBJ1-6, with TRBD1 as a possible D gene (6 bases). This CDR3 is 14 amino acids long. V lost 6 bases and J lost 10, with 16 bases in between. Looked up from germline, CDR1 is MNHEY and CDR2 is SVGAGI. The chain's CDR3 is CASRDTGLGSPLHF. In nucleotides, the CDR3 is TGTGCCAGCAGGGATACAGGGTTAGGCTCACCCCTCCACTTT.

The chain couples TRBV5-1 to TRBJ2-7; maybe TRBD1 (6 bases). Germline V lookup: CDR1 SGHRS, CDR2 YFSETQ. This CDR3 contains 14 residues. The V end was cut by 1 base, the J end by 4 bases, with 12 bases between. The CDR3 sequence: CASSLSGVGYEQYF. In DNA, the CDR3 is TGCGCCAGCAGCTTGTCAGGGGTCGGTTACGAGCAGTACTTC.

There are a few counts of this clone. V and J are TRBV7-3 and TRBJ2-2; 8 bases line up with TRBD1. The CDR3 totals 14 residues. Germline V gene data show CDR1 as SGHTA and CDR2 as FQGTGA. V lost 5 bases and J lost 6; bases outside the gene matches: 5. This CDR3 is CASSPPGQAGELFF. The DNA of the CDR3 is TGTGCCAGCAGCCCGCCGGGACAGGCCGGGGAGCTGTTTTTT.

The chain has TRBV7-8 and TRBJ1-6; D unresolved. Germline CDR1 is SGHVS and CDR2 is FQNEAQ. Trimming stripped 6 bases from V and 10 bases from J, with 10 bases between. The CDR3 is 12 amino acids. In DNA, the CDR3 is TGTGCCAGCAGACGTGAAGAATCACCCCTCCACTTT. It translates to CASRREESPLHF.

The V call is TRBV2, the J call TRBJ1-6; D perhaps matches TRBD1 (5 bases). CDR1 SNHLY and CDR2 FYNNEI come from the germline V gene. The CDR3 runs 18 residues. V was clipped by 4 bases and J by 1 base, with 17 bases between them. The CDR3: CASSAYAGRVSYNSPLHF. The CDR3 nucleotides read TGTGCCAGCAGTGCCTATGCGGGACGAGTTTCCTATAATTCACCCCTCCACTTT.

This clone came up a few times. This chain links TRBV5-1 with TRBJ2-1; D possibly corresponds to TRBD2 (6 bases). The CDR3 covers 19 residues. V was trimmed by 0 bases and J by 0 bases, leaving 19 bases between them. CDR1 is SGHRS, CDR2 YFSETQ, per germline. The CDR3 loop reads CASSLVQRLPGSSYNEQFF. CDR3 DNA: TGCGCCAGCAGCTTGGTACAGAGGCTTCCCGGGAGCTCCTACAATGAGCAGTTCTTC.

This sequence joins TRBV2 and TRBJ1-6; 9 bases match TRBD1. The junction had 6 bases not matched to a gene; V was cut back by 6 bases and J by 6 bases. CDR3 length: 15 residues. CDR1 and CDR2 (germline): SNHLY, FYNNEI. CDR3 nucleotide sequence: TGTGCCAGCAGGCCCGGGACAGGGACTAATTCACCCCTCCACTTT. Its translation: CASRPGTGTNSPLHF.

There are a few counts of this clone. This rearrangement joins TRBV18 to TRBJ1-1; maybe TRBD1 (6 bases). Germline V gene sequence: CDR1 KGHSH, CDR2 LQKENI. This CDR3 has 14 residues. Trimming stripped 1 base from V and 1 base from J, with 7 bases between. CDR3 sequence: CASSPRGQNTEAFF. The CDR3 DNA reads TGTGCCAGCTCACCACGGGGGCAGAACACTGAAGCTTTCTTT.

The chain couples TRBV5-6 to TRBJ2-7; D ambiguous. V was clipped by 4 bases and J by 5 bases, with 19 bases between them. CDR3 length equals 15 residues. CDR1 and CDR2 (germline): SGHDT, YYEEEE. CDR3 bases: TGTGCCAGCAGCCACTCACTCCGGCTGAACCACGAGCAGTACTTC. Amino acid sequence: CASSHSLRLNHEQYF.

A single count supports this clone. This sequence joins TRBV3-1 (or the pseudogene TRBV3-2) and TRBJ1-1; D ambiguous. The CDR3 is made up of 13 amino acids. The ends were cut back, 4 bases at V and 3 bases at J, with 9 bases in the middle. In germline, CDR1 is LGHDT, CDR2 YNNKEL (reference sequence). The CDR3 reads CASSLTEYTEAFF. In nucleotides, the CDR3 is TGTGCCAGCAGCCTGACTGAGTACACTGAAGCTTTCTTT.

The rearrangement joins TRBV4-2 to TRBJ1-5, with TRBD1 matching over 8 bases. With 3 bases clipped from V and 3 bases from J, the junction kept 13 bases outside the gene matches. The CDR3 loop spans 18 amino acids. Per the germline V gene, CDR1 is LGHNA and CDR2 is YNFKEQ. CDR3 coding DNA: TGTGCCAGCAGCCAGTACCAGGGGGCGACGAAAAACAATCAGCCCCAGCATTTT. It is translated as CASSQYQGATKNNQPQHF.

V usage is TRBV5-1 and J usage is TRBJ2-2; no clear D. Trimming pared 7 bases from V and 4 bases from J, leaving 14 bases between. The CDR3 is made up of 14 amino acids. Germline CDR1 reads SGHRS; CDR2 reads YFSETQ. This CDR3 is CASGPAVFTGELFF. For the CDR3, the DNA is TGCGCCAGCGGGCCAGCTGTATTCACCGGGGAGCTGTTTTTT.

The chain uses TRBV7-9 and TRBJ2-3, with 9 bases that match TRBD2. The CDR3 extends over 18 amino acids. Germline assignment: CDR1 SEHNR and CDR2 FQNEAQ (reference sequence). The junction had 13 bases not matched to a gene; V was cut back by 4 bases and J by 2 bases. This chain's CDR3 is CASSSPLRRGGVTDTQYF. CDR3 DNA sequence: TGTGCCAGCAGCTCCCCCCTTCGTCGCGGGGGGGTCACAGATACGCAGTATTTT.

This chain uses TRBV5-1 with TRBJ1-1; D is ambiguous. The V gene lost 3 bases and the J gene lost 7 bases, with 7 bases spanning the gap. Germline-derived CDR1 and CDR2 are SGHRS and YFSETQ. This CDR3 spans 11 amino acids. The CDR3 reads CASSYDGEAFF. CDR3 nucleotides: TGCGCCAGCAGCTACGACGGTGAAGCTTTCTTT.

The genes are TRBV5-1 and TRBJ1-2, with 10 bases lining up with TRBD1. Trimming cost V 3 bases and J 6 bases; bases outside gene matches: 2. Germline V CDR1 and CDR2: SGHRS, YFSETQ. The CDR3 has 13 residues. The CDR3 loop reads CASSSGTGDGYTF. In DNA, the CDR3 is TGCGCCAGCAGCTCTGGGACAGGGGATGGCTACACCTTC. Drawing the rest from reference TRBV5-1 and TRBJ1-2, the complete variable domain is KAGVTQTPRYLIKTRGQQVTLSCSPISGHRSVSWYQQTPGQGLQFLFEYFSETQRNKGNFPGRFSGRQFSNSRSEMNVSTLELGDSALYLCASSSGTGDGYTFGSGTRLTVV.

The chain employs TRBV3-1 (or the pseudogene TRBV3-2) and TRBJ2-7; no reliable D call. Germline assignment: CDR1 LGHDT and CDR2 YNNKEL (reference sequence). There are 13 residues in the CDR3. Trimming shortened V by 4 bases and J by 4 bases, and 11 bases separated the two germline ends. In DNA form, the CDR3 reads TGTGCCAGCAGCCTGCGCCGGTTTTACGAGCAGTACTTC. Its protein product is CASSLRRFYEQYF.

With regard to this clone: Other nucleotide sequences from this sample produce the same CDR3. This chain connects TRBV11-2 to TRBJ1-3; D is unclear. Germline lookup yields CDR1 SGHAT and CDR2 FQNNGV. V dropped 2 bases and J dropped 1 base, with 9 bases sitting between them. The CDR3 runs to 15 residues. The CDR3 coding sequence is TGTGCCAGCAGCTTATTAGCGGGTTCTGGAAACACCATATATTTT. This codes for CASSLLAGSGNTIYF.

The gene calls are TRBV7-8 and TRBJ1-6; perhaps TRBD1 as D (6 bases). The ends were cut back, 1 base at V and 10 bases at J, with 14 bases in the middle. The CDR3 runs 15 residues. Germline loops: CDR1 SGHVS, CDR2 FQNEAQ. The CDR3: CASSLDTEGGSPLHF. CDR3 nucleotide sequence: TGTGCCAGCAGCTTAGATACCGAGGGGGGATCACCCCTCCACTTT.

The chain recombines TRBV11-3 with TRBJ2-7; D could derive from TRBD1 or TRBD2 (5 bases each). This CDR3 is 14 amino acids long. The V end was cut by 2 bases, the J end by 3 bases, with 11 bases between. Germline V gives CDR1 SGHNT, CDR2 YENEEA. The CDR3 here is CASSLWGNHYEQYF. CDR3 in DNA: TGTGCCAGCAGCTTATGGGGGAACCACTACGAGCAGTACTTC.

This chain joins TRBV5-8 and TRBJ1-5; perhaps TRBD1 as D (5 bases). The length of the CDR3 is 16 residues. V shed 10 bases and J shed 6 bases, with 26 bases lying between them. CDR1 is SGHTS, CDR2 YDEGEE, per germline. The CDR3: CAPRPGGVRVGQPQHF. The CDR3 DNA reads as TGTGCCCCCCGACCGGGGGGGGTCAGAGTGGGTCAGCCCCAGCATTTT.

The chain recombines TRBV7-6 with TRBJ2-3; a possible D gene is TRBD2 (5 bases). The V and J ends lost 4 bases and 5 bases respectively, with 13 bases between them. This CDR3 is built from 14 residues. Germline V CDR1 and CDR2: SGHVS, FNYEAQ. The DNA of the CDR3 is TGTGCCAGCAGCTCACGGGATGAAGGAGATACGCAGTATTTT. This codes for CASSSRDEGDTQYF.

The gene calls are TRBV4-2 and TRBJ1-3; the D is unclear. CDR3 length equals 13 residues. Germline values: CDR1 LGHNA, CDR2 YNFKEQ. Trimming took off 1 base at V and 2 bases at J, with 3 bases between the two ends. CDR3 nucleotide sequence: TGTGCCAGCAGCCAAGCACCTGGAAACACCATATATTTT. Encoded protein: CASSQAPGNTIYF.